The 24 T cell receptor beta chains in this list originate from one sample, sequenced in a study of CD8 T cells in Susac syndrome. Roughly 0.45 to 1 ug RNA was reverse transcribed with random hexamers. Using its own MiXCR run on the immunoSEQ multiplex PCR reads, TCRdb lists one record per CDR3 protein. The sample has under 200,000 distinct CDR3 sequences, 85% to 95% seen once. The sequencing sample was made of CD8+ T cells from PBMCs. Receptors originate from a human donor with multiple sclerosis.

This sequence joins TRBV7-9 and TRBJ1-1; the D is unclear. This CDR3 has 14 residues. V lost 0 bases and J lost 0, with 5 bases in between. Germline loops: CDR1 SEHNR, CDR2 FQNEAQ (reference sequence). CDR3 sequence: CASSLAPVNTEAFF. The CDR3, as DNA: TGTGCCAGCAGCTTAGCGCCTGTGAACACTGAAGCTTTCTTT.

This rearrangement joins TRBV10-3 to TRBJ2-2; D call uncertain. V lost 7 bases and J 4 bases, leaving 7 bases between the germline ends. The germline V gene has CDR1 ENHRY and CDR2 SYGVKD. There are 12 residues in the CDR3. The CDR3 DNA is TGTGCCATCACGTCCGGCACCGGGGAGCTGTTTTTT. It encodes CAITSGTGELFF.

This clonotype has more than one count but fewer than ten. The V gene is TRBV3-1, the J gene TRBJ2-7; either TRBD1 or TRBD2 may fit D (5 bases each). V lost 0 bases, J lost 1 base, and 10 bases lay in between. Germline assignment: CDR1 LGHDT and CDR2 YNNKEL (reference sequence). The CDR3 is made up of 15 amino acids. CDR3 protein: CASSQDSGGSYEQYF. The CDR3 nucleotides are TGTGCCAGCAGCCAAGATAGTGGGGGATCCTACGAGCAGTACTTC.

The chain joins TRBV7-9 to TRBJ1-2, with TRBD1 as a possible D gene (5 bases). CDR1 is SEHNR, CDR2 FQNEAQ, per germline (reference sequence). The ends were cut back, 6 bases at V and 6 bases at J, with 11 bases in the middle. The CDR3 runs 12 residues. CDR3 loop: CASSRGDDGYTF. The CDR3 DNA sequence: TGTGCCAGCAGTAGGGGAGACGATGGCTACACCTTC. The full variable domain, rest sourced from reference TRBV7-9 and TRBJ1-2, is DTGVSQNPRHKITKRGQNVTFRCDPISEHNRLYWYRQTLGQGPEFLTYFQNEAQLEKSRLLSDRFSAERPKGSFSTLEIQRTEQGDSAMYLCASSRGDDGYTFGSGTRLTVV.

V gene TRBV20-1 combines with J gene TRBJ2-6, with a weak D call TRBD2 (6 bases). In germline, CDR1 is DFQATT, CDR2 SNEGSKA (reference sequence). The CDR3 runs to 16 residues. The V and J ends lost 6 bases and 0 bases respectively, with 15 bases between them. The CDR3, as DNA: TGCAGTGCAACCGGACTATTAAACTCTGGGGCCAACGTCCTGACTTTC. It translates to CSATGLLNSGANVLTF.

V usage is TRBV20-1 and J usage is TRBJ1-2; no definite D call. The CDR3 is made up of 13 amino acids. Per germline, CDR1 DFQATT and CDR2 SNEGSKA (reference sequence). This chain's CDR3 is CSSDRGLNYGYTF. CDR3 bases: TGCAGCTCAGACCGGGGTCTTAACTATGGCTACACCTTC.

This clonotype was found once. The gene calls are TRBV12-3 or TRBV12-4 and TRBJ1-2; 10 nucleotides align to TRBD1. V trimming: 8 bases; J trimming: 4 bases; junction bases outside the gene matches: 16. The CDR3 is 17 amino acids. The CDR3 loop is CASQGFRDRGLFYGYTF. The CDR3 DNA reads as TGTGCCAGCCAAGGGTTCCGAGACAGGGGGCTATTCTATGGCTACACCTTC.

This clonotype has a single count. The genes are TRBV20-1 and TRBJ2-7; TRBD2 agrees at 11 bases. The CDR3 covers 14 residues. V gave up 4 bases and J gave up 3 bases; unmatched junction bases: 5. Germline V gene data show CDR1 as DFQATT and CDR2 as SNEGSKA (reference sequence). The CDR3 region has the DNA TGCAGTGCTAAAAGGACTAGCGGGTTCTACGAGCAGTACTTC. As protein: CSAKRTSGFYEQYF.

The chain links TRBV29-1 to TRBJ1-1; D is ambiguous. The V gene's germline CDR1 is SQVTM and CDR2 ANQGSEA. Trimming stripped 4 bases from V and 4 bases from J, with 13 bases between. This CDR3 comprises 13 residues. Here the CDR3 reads CSVVPILGTEAFF. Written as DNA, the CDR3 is TGCAGCGTTGTCCCTATTCTGGGCACTGAAGCTTTCTTT. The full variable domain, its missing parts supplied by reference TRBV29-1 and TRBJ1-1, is SAVISQKPSRDICQRGTSLTIQCQVDSQVTMMFWYRQQPGQSLTLIATANQGSEATYESGFVIDKFPISRPNLTFSTLTVSNMSPEDSSIYLCSVVPILGTEAFFGQGTRLTVV.

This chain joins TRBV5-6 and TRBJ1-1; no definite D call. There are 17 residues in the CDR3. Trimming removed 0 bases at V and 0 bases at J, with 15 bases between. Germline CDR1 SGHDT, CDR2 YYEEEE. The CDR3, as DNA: TGTGCCAGCAGCTTGGCAACGTCAGAGATCATGAACACTGAAGCTTTCTTT. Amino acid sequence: CASSLATSEIMNTEAFF.

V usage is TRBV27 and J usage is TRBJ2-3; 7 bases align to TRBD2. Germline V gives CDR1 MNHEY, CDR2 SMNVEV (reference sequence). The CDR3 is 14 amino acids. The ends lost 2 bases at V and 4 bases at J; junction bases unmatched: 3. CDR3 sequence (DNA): TGTGCCAGCAGTTTAGCCGGACTAGCAGATACGCAGTATTTT. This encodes CASSLAGLADTQYF.

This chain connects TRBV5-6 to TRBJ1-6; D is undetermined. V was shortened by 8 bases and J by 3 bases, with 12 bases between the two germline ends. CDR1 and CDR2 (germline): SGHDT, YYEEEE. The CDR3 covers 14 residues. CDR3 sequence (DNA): TGTGCCAGGACACAGAGCGGCTATAATTCACCCCTCCACTTT. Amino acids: CARTQSGYNSPLHF.

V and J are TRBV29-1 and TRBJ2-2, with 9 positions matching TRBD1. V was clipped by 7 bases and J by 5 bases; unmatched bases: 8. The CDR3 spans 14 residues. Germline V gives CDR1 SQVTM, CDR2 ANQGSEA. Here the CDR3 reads CSAEQGAGTGELFF. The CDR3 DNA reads TGCAGCGCGGAACAGGGGGCAGGTACCGGGGAGCTGTTTTTT.

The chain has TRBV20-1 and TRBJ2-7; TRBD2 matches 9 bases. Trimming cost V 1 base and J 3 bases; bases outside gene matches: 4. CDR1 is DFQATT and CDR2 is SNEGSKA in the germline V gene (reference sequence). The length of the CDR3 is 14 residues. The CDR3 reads CSARGSSGSYEQYF. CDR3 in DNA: TGCAGTGCTAGAGGAAGTAGCGGGAGCTACGAGCAGTACTTC.

CDR3 residues: CSVGSGTLGSGYTF. In DNA, the CDR3 is TGCAGCGTTGGTTCGGGGACACTCGGTAGTGGCTACACCTTC. This chain joins TRBV29-1 and TRBJ1-2; possibly TRBD1 for D (6 bases). Germline-derived CDR1 and CDR2 are SQVTM and ANQGSEA. The V gene lost 4 bases and the J gene lost 7 bases, with 19 bases spanning the gap. The CDR3 has 14 residues.

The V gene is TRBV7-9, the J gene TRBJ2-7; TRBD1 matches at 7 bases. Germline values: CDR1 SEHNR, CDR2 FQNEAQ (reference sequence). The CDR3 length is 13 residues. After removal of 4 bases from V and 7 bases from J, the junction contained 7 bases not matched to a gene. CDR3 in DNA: TGTGCCAGCAGCTCTAGAGGGACAGAAGAGCAGTACTTC. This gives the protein CASSSRGTEEQYF.

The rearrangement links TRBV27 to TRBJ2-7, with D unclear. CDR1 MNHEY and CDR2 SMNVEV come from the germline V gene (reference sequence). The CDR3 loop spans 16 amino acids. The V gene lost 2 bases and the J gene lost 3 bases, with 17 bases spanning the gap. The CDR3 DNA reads TGTGCCAGCAGTTTAGAGTCTAGTGGGGTTCTCTACGAGCAGTACTTC. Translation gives CASSLESSGVLYEQYF.

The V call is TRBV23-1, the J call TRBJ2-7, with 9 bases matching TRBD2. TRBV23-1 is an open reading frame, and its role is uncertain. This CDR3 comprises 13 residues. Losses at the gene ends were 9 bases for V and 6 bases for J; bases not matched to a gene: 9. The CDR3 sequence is CASLGGLASEQYF. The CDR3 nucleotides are TGCGCCAGTCTCGGAGGACTAGCGAGCGAGCAGTACTTC.

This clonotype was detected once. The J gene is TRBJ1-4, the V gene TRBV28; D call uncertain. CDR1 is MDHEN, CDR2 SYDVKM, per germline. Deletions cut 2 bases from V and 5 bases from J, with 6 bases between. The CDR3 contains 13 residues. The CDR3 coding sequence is TGTGCCAGCAGTTTAACCCCGAATGAAAAACTGTTTTTT. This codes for CASSLTPNEKLFF.

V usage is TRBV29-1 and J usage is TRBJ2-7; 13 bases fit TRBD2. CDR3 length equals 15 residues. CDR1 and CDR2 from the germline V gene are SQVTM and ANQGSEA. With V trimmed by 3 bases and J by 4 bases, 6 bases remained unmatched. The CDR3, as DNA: TGCAGCGTTGATTGGACTAGCGGGAGTGTGTACGAGCAGTACTTC. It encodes CSVDWTSGSVYEQYF.

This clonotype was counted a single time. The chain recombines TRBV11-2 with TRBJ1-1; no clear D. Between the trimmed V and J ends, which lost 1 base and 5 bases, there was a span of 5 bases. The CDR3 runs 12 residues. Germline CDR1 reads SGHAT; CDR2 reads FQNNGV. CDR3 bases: TGTGCCAGCAGCTTAGTGACGACTGAAGCTTTCTTT. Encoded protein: CASSLVTTEAFF. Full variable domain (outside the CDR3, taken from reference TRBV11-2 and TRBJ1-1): EAGVAQSPRYKIIEKRQSVAFWCNPISGHATLYWYQQILGQGPKLLIQFQNNGVVDDSQLPKDRFSAERLKGVDSTLKIQPAKLEDSAVYLCASSLVTTEAFFGQGTRLTVV.

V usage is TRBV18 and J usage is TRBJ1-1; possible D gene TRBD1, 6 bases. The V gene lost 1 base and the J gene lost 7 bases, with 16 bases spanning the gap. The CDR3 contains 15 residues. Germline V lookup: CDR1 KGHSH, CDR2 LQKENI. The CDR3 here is CASSPRGGHPSEAFF. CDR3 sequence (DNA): TGTGCCAGCTCACCACGGGGGGGACATCCGAGTGAAGCTTTCTTT. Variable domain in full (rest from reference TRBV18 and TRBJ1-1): NAGVMQNPRHLVRRRGQEARLRCSPMKGHSHVYWYRQLPEEGLKFMVYLQKENIIDESGMPKERFSAEFPKEGPSILRIQQVVRGDSAAYFCASSPRGGHPSEAFFGQGTRLTVV.

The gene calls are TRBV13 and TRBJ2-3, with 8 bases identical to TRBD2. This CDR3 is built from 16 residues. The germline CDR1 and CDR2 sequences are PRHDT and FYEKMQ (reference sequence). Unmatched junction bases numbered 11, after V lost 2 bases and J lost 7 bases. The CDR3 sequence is CASSLTSAGANNTQYF. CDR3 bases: TGTGCCAGCAGCTTAACCTCAGCGGGGGCCAATAATACGCAGTATTTT.

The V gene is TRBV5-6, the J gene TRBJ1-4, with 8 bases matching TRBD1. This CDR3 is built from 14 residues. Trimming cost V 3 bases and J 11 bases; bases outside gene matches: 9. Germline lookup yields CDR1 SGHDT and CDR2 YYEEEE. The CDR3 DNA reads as TGTGCCAGCAGCTCGTCCCAGGGGGCAGGGAAACTGTTTTTT. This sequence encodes CASSSSQGAGKLFF. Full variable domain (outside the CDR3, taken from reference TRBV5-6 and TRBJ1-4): DAGVTQSPTHLIKTRGQQVTLRCSPKSGHDTVSWYQQALGQGPQFIFQYYEEEERQRGNFPDRFSGHQFPNYSSELNVNALLLGDSALYLCASSSSQGAGKLFFGSGTQLSVL.